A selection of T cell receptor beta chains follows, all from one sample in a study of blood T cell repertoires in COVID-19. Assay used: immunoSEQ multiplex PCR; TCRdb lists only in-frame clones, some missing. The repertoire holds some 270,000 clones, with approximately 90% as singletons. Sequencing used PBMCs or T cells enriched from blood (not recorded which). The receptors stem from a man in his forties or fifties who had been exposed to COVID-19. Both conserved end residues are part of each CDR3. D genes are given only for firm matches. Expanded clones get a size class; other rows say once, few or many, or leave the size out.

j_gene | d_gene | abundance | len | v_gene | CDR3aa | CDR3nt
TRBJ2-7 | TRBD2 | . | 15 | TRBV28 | CASSSKREMTYEQYF | TGTGCCAGCAGTTCAAAGCGGGAGATGACCTACGAGCAGTACTTC
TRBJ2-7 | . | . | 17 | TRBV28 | CASSKGVDLLHRYEQYF | TGTGCCAGCAGTAAAGGGGTTGACTTACTCCACCGCTACGAGCAGTACTTC
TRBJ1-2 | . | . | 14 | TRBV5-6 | CASSPSGRLYGYTF | TGTGCCAGCAGCCCGAGCGGCAGGCTATATGGCTACACCTTC
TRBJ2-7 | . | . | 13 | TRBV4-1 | CASSQDRVGEQYF | TGCGCCAGCAGCCAAGACAGGGTCGGCGAGCAGTACTTC
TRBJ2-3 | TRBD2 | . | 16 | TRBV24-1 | CATSDPLAGSTDTQYF | TGTGCCACCAGTGATCCACTAGCGGGCAGCACAGATACGCAGTATTTT
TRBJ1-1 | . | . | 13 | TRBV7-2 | CASSRDMNTEAFF | TGTGCCAGCAGCCGAGACATGAACACTGAAGCTTTCTTT
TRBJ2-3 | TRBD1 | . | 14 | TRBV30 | CAWSKGASTDTQYF | TGTGCCTGGAGCAAGGGGGCGAGCACAGATACGCAGTATTTT
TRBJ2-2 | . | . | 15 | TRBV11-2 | CASSLVLREAGELFF | TGTGCCAGCAGCTTAGTTTTGAGGGAGGCCGGGGAGCTGTTTTTT
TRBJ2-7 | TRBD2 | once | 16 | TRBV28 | CASNLAGTSGSYEQYF | TGTGCCAGCAACCTCGCCGGGACTAGCGGGAGTTACGAGCAGTACTTC
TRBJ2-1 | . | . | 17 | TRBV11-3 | CASSSNLGGALWNEQFF | TGTGCCAGCAGCTCTAACCTAGGAGGGGCCCTTTGGAATGAGCAGTTCTTC
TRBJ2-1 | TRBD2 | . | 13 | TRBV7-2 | CASSFYGGGSLFF | TGTGCCAGCAGCTTTTACGGGGGAGGGAGTCTGTTCTTC